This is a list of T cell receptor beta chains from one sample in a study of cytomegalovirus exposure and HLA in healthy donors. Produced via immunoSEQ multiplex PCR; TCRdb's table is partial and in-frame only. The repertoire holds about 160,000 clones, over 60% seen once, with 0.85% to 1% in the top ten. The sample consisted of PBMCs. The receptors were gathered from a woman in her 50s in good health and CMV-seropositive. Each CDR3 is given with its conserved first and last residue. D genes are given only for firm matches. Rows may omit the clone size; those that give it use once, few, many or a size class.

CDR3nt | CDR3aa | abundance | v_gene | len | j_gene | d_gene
TGTGCCACCATGGACAGGCCATCAGGGGCCACTGAAGCTTTCTTT | CATMDRPSGATEAFF | . | TRBV5-6 | 15 | TRBJ1-1 | TRBD1
TGTGCCAGCAGTTTCGAACCCCCATTCCCCCCCGGACAGAATGAAAAACTGTTTTTT | CASSFEPPFPPGQNEKLFF | . | TRBV27 | 19 | TRBJ1-4 | .
TGTGCCAGCAGTTTAGGGCGTTTAGGGACCCAGTACTTC | CASSLGRLGTQYF | . | TRBV27 | 13 | TRBJ2-5 | .
TGTGCCAGCAGCCTTCGGACAGGGGTAGCCACTGAAGCTTTCTTT | CASSLRTGVATEAFF | . | TRBV7-2 | 15 | TRBJ1-1 | TRBD1
TGTGCCAGCAGCGTATCGACAGGGGGCAAGTACGAGCAGTACTTC | CASSVSTGGKYEQYF | once | TRBV11-2 | 15 | TRBJ2-7 | TRBD1
TGTGCCAGCAGTGTACAGCGGGGAGGAGGCTACGAGCAGTACTTC | CASSVQRGGGYEQYF | . | TRBV2 | 15 | TRBJ2-7 | TRBD2
TGCGCCAGCAGCCGGGAAAAGACAGGCCCGCTACTCACAGATACGCAGTATTTT | CASSREKTGPLLTDTQYF | . | TRBV4-1 | 18 | TRBJ2-3 | .
TGTGCCAGCCTGTCGGGCAGGGCCACTGAAGCTTTCTTT | CASLSGRATEAFF | . | TRBV7-9 | 13 | TRBJ1-1 | .
TGCACCAGCAGCCCAAATCAGCCCCAGCATTTT | CTSSPNQPQHF | . | TRBV1 | 11 | TRBJ1-5 | .
TGTGCCAGCAGCGTAGGGGGACAGGGGGCGCAGGATGGCTACACCTTC | CASSVGGQGAQDGYTF | . | TRBV9 | 16 | TRBJ1-2 | TRBD1
TGTGCCAGCAGCTTAGTAGCGGGGAGAACAGATACGCAGTATTTT | CASSLVAGRTDTQYF | . | TRBV7-2 | 15 | TRBJ2-3 | TRBD2
TGTGCCAGCAGACCAGACAGGAACACTGAAGCTTTCTTT | CASRPDRNTEAFF | . | TRBV28 | 13 | TRBJ1-1 | .
TGTGCCTGGAGGCCTAGCGGGGGGGCCTACGAGCAGTACTTC | CAWRPSGGAYEQYF | . | TRBV30 | 14 | TRBJ2-7 | TRBD2
TGTGCCAGCTCCCCTCAGGGAGGGGATCAGCCCCAGCATTTT | CASSPQGGDQPQHF | . | TRBV9 | 14 | TRBJ1-5 | .
TGTGCCAGCAGTAGGGAGTTAAGGAACACTGAAGCTTTCTTT | CASSRELRNTEAFF | . | TRBV6-5 | 14 | TRBJ1-1 | .
TGCGCCAGCAGCGGGAGCTCCTACAATGAGCAGTTCTTC | CASSGSSYNEQFF | . | TRBV10-2 | 13 | TRBJ2-1 | .
TGTGCCAGCAGCATCGACAGGAACAATGAGCAGTTCTTC | CASSIDRNNEQFF | . | TRBV7-2 | 13 | TRBJ2-1 | .
TGTGCCAGCAGCGTATCCAGCGGGGGGGCCCTCAATGAGCAGTTCTTC | CASSVSSGGALNEQFF | few | TRBV9 | 16 | TRBJ2-1 | TRBD2
TGTGCCTGGAGTGTTCTAGGTTACGGCCCGTTTGAGCAGTTCTTC | CAWSVLGYGPFEQFF | . | TRBV30 | 15 | TRBJ2-1 | .
TGTGCCAGCAGCTTATCCCCATCAGGGATCAGCCCCTACGAGCAGTACTTC | CASSLSPSGISPYEQYF | . | TRBV7-8 | 17 | TRBJ2-7 | .
TGCGCCAGCAGCCAAGAGGAAGGGGGGGGCGGGTACGAGCAGTACTTC | CASSQEEGGGGYEQYF | . | TRBV4-1 | 16 | TRBJ2-7 | .
TGTGCCAGCAGCACTAGGACAGTTAGTACTAACTATGGCTACACCTTC | CASSTRTVSTNYGYTF | . | TRBV7-9 | 16 | TRBJ1-2 | .
TGTGCCAGCAGCTTCGGCGGGCGAGGCACTGAAGCTTTCTTT | CASSFGGRGTEAFF | . | TRBV7-8 | 14 | TRBJ1-1 | .
TGTGCCAGCAGTGACGGAGCGGGGACCCGCGAGCAGTACTTC | CASSDGAGTREQYF | . | TRBV2 | 14 | TRBJ2-7 | TRBD2
TGTGCCAGCAGTTTATTAGACACGAATTTAGCTTTCTTT | CASSLLDTNLAFF | . | TRBV28 | 13 | TRBJ1-1 | .
TGTGCCAGCAGCTTAGAGGGCTTTTACACAGATACGCAGTATTTT | CASSLEGFYTDTQYF | . | TRBV11-2 | 15 | TRBJ2-3 | .
TGCGCCAGCAGAGGACAGGGCACCGAGCAGTACTTC | CASRGQGTEQYF | . | TRBV27 | 12 | TRBJ2-7 | TRBD1
TGTGCCAGCAGTCCGGGTCGGGGGGACACTGAAGCTTTCTTT | CASSPGRGDTEAFF | . | TRBV7-9 | 14 | TRBJ1-1 | .
TGTGCCAGCAGTACCACCGGACGGGACAGGCTTAACTATGGCTACACCTTC | CASSTTGRDRLNYGYTF | once | TRBV11-2 | 17 | TRBJ1-2 | TRBD1
TGTGCCAGCAGCTTAGGTCCGTACTCGCCCCTCCACTTT | CASSLGPYSPLHF | . | TRBV7-2 | 13 | TRBJ1-6 | .
TGTGCCAGCAAGGTGGGGACAGGTAACTACGAGCAGTACTTC | CASKVGTGNYEQYF | . | TRBV2 | 14 | TRBJ2-7 | TRBD1
TGTGCCAGCAGTTACGGGGGGGTAATGAACACTGAAGCTTTCTTT | CASSYGGVMNTEAFF | . | TRBV6-5 | 15 | TRBJ1-1 | .
TGTGCCAGCAGCCATAGCGGGGGGGGTGGAAATGAGCAGTTCTTC | CASSHSGGGGNEQFF | . | TRBV13 | 15 | TRBJ2-1 | TRBD2
TGTGCCAGCAGCTCCTATCCTGACAGGGACAACAATGAGCAGTTCTTC | CASSSYPDRDNNEQFF | once | TRBV6-6 | 16 | TRBJ2-1 | TRBD1
TGTGCCAGCAGCGAACAGGCGAACACTGAAGCTTTCTTT | CASSEQANTEAFF | . | TRBV7-9 | 13 | TRBJ1-1 | .
TGTGCCAGCAGCTCCCGGACAGGGGGCGACATGTACACCTTC | CASSSRTGGDMYTF | . | TRBV7-9 | 14 | TRBJ1-2 | TRBD1
TGCGCCAGCAGTCCCCGACAGGGGGTAGGCTCTGGGGCCAACGTCCTGACTTTC | CASSPRQGVGSGANVLTF | few | TRBV4-1 | 18 | TRBJ2-6 | TRBD1
TGTGCCAGCAGCCAATTACTGGTGAACACTGAAGCTTTCTTT | CASSQLLVNTEAFF | . | TRBV14 | 14 | TRBJ1-1 | .
TGTGCCAGCAGTCCGGACTGGGATACGCAGTATTTT | CASSPDWDTQYF | . | TRBV2 | 12 | TRBJ2-3 | .
TGTGCCAGCAGCCCCCGGTGGGCCCAGGGCTACGAGCAGTACTTC | CASSPRWAQGYEQYF | . | TRBV7-2 | 15 | TRBJ2-7 | .
TGCAGCGTGGGAGGGCCCGGCCAGCCCCAGCATTTT | CSVGGPGQPQHF | . | TRBV29-1 | 12 | TRBJ1-5 | .
TGTGCCAGCAGCTTCACAGGGGGAGTTGAGGCGACCGGGGAGCTGTTTTTT | CASSFTGGVEATGELFF | . | TRBV11-3 | 17 | TRBJ2-2 | TRBD1
TGTGCCAGCAGGCCTGACAGGGGCACGGTGAGGACTGAAGCTTTCTTT | CASRPDRGTVRTEAFF | . | TRBV27 | 16 | TRBJ1-1 | TRBD1
TGTGCCAGCAGTGAATGGGACAGCAATGAAAAACTGTTTTTT | CASSEWDSNEKLFF | once | TRBV6-1 | 14 | TRBJ1-4 | TRBD1
TGTGCCAGCAGCCCCGGACTAGCGGGAGGAGAGACCCAGTACTTC | CASSPGLAGGETQYF | once | TRBV7-3 | 15 | TRBJ2-5 | TRBD2
TGCGCCAGCAGCGGCGTGGCGGGGCCTAGCTCCTACGAGCAGTACTTC | CASSGVAGPSSYEQYF | . | TRBV4-1 | 16 | TRBJ2-7 | .
TGTGCCAGTAGCTGGACAGGCCTCAATCAGCCCCAGCATTTT | CASSWTGLNQPQHF | . | TRBV19 | 14 | TRBJ1-5 | TRBD1
TGTGCCAGCAGGGCTACAGGGGAAAGCTATGGCTACACCTTC | CASRATGESYGYTF | . | TRBV5-4 | 14 | TRBJ1-2 | TRBD1
TGTGCCAGCAGCTTAGCTAACATAAACACCTACGAGCAGTACTTC | CASSLANINTYEQYF | . | TRBV7-2 | 15 | TRBJ2-7 | .
TGTGCCAGCAGCTTAGGACAGCTCTCTGGAAACACCATATATTTT | CASSLGQLSGNTIYF | . | TRBV5-6 | 15 | TRBJ1-3 | .
TGTGCCAGTAGCTTATTTCAGGGGGCATTACCAGATACGCAGTATTTT | CASSLFQGALPDTQYF | . | TRBV19 | 16 | TRBJ2-3 | TRBD1
TGTGCCAGCAGCTTATTTACAGGTTGGGCTTTCTTT | CASSLFTGWAFF | . | TRBV7-8 | 12 | TRBJ1-1 | .
TGCGCCAGCAGCTTGGGACTAGCGAGTAGCACCGGGGAGCTGTTTTTT | CASSLGLASSTGELFF | . | TRBV5-1 | 16 | TRBJ2-2 | TRBD2